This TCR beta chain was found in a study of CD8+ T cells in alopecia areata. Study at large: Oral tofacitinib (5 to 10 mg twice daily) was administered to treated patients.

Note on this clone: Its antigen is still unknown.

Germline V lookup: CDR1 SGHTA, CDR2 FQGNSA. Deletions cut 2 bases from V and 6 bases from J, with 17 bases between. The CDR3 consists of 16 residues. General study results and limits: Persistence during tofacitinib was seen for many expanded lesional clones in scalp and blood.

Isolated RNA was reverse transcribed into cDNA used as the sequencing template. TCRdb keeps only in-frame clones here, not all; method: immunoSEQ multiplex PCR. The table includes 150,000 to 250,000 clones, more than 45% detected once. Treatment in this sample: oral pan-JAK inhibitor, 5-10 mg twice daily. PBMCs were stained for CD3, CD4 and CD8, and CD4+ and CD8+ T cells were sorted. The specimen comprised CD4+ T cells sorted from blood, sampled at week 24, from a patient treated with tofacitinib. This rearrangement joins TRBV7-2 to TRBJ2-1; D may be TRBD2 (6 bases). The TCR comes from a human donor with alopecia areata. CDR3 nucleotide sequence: TGTGCCAGCAGCTTACCCCTACGGGGGAGACTCAATGAGCAGTTCTTC. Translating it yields CASSLPLRGRLNEQFF.